The rows below give T cell receptor beta chains drawn from one sample of a study of cytotoxic CD8 clonotypes in ibrutinib-treated CLL. Generated by immunoSEQ multiplex PCR, the TCRdb table keeps only in-frame clones and is missing some. The sample yields about 160,000 clones, more than 80% seen once. This sample comprised PBMCs, obtained after 24 months of ibrutinib treatment. The receptors derive from a human donor with chronic lymphocytic leukemia. CDR3s include the opening cysteine and the closing phenylalanine or tryptophan. D genes are given only for firm matches. Not every row has a clone size; where given, it reads once, few, many or a size class.

d_call | clone_size | j_call | v_call | cdr3_nt | cdr3_aa
NA | NA | TRBJ2-5 | TRBV2 | TGTGCCAGCAGTGTCGGGACATCGTATCGAGAGACCCAGTACTTC | CASSVGTSYRETQYF
NA | NA | TRBJ2-1 | TRBV7-9 | TGTGCCAGCAGTCCTTCGGGGCTTCGGACCTACAATGAGCAGTTCTTC | CASSPSGLRTYNEQFF
NA | NA | TRBJ2-1 | TRBV18 | TGTGCCAGCTCACTGCAGAGCTCCTACAATGAGCAGTTCTTC | CASSLQSSYNEQFF
NA | NA | TRBJ2-7 | TRBV6-5 | TGTGCCAGCAGTTACGTCGGGACCGAAAGTACCTACGAGCAGTACTTC | CASSYVGTESTYEQYF
NA | NA | TRBJ1-3 | TRBV9 | TGTGCCAGCAGCCCGGACGGACTCTCTGGAAACACCATATATTTT | CASSPDGLSGNTIYF
NA | NA | TRBJ2-4 | TRBV27 | TGTGCCAGCAGTAGTGAAGCGGTAGCCAAAAACATTCAGTACTTC | CASSSEAVAKNIQYF
NA | NA | TRBJ1-1 | TRBV4-1 | TGCGCCAGCAGCCAAGCCCCGACGAACACTGAAGCTTTCTTT | CASSQAPTNTEAFF
NA | NA | TRBJ2-7 | TRBV11-2 | TGTGCCAGCAGCTTAGGCTCCCCGGCAGGGGGGACCTTC | CASSLGSPAGGTF
NA | NA | TRBJ2-5 | TRBV5-1 | TGCGCCAGCTCCATTCAGAGGGCAGCCGGGGTAGAGACCCAGTACTTC | CASSIQRAAGVETQYF
NA | NA | TRBJ1-2 | TRBV19 | TGTGCCAGTAGTATCCCGGGGGCACGCCTAGGCTATAACTATGGCTACACCTTC | CASSIPGARLGYNYGYTF
NA | few | TRBJ1-6 | TRBV6-5 | TGTGCCAGCCGATTGGACGGAGCCAATTCACCCCTCCACTTT | CASRLDGANSPLHF
NA | NA | TRBJ2-1 | TRBV5-1 | TGCGCCAGCAGCTTGCGTGCGGGGTTTTTATCCTACAATGAGCAGTTCTTC | CASSLRAGFLSYNEQFF
NA | NA | TRBJ2-7 | TRBV7-2 | TGTGCCAGCATCCTTAGCGGCGACTTGTTCTACGAGCAGTACTTC | CASILSGDLFYEQYF
TRBD1 | once | TRBJ1-5 | TRBV7-2 | TGTGCCAGCAGCTCAACAAGGGGGCGCAATCAGCCCCAGCATTTT | CASSSTRGRNQPQHF
TRBD1 | NA | TRBJ1-1 | TRBV19 | TGTGCCAGTAGGCGACCGGGACAGGGGGCTCGAGCTTTCTTT | CASRRPGQGARAFF
NA | NA | TRBJ2-3 | TRBV2 | TGTGCCAGCAGCCAGGCGGCGGGCGATACGCAGTATTTT | CASSQAAGDTQYF
TRBD2 | NA | TRBJ2-3 | TRBV5-1 | TGCGCCAGCACCAGAAGGACTAGCGGGAGACTCCCCACCTATACGCAGTATTTT | CASTRRTSGRLPTYTQYF
NA | NA | TRBJ2-7 | TRBV30 | TGTGCCTGGAGTGTCGTCCGCGAGCAGTACTTC | CAWSVVREQYF
NA | NA | TRBJ1-2 | TRBV28 | TGTGCCAGCGGTGATCCTGGCTACACCTTC | CASGDPGYTF
NA | NA | TRBJ1-2 | TRBV29-1 | TGCAGCGTTGAAGATCAAGGGCTCTATGGCTACACCTTC | CSVEDQGLYGYTF
NA | NA | TRBJ1-4 | TRBV11-2 | TGTGCCAGCAGCTTACTTACAGGGTCTGCTGGTGAAAAACTGTTTTTT | CASSLLTGSAGEKLFF
TRBD1 | NA | TRBJ1-5 | TRBV7-6 | TGTGCCAGCAGCTTCGGACAGGGAGGTTTCAATCAGCCCCAGCATTTT | CASSFGQGGFNQPQHF
TRBD2 | NA | TRBJ2-1 | TRBV10-3 | TGTGCCATCAGTGGGACTAGCGGGAGCTCCTACAATGAGCAGTTCTTC | CAISGTSGSSYNEQFF
TRBD1 | NA | TRBJ1-1 | TRBV14 | TGTGCCAGCGGACAGGGTCGCGGCACTGAAGCTTTCTTT | CASGQGRGTEAFF
TRBD2 | NA | TRBJ2-7 | TRBV4-3 | TGCGCCAGCAGCCCCGGACTAGCGGGAGGGAGCTCCTACGAGCAGTACTTC | CASSPGLAGGSSYEQYF
NA | once | TRBJ2-7 | TRBV5-1 | TGCGCCAGCAGCCCGGAGCTGGGGGCTGTCGGGGAGCAGTACTTC | CASSPELGAVGEQYF
TRBD2 | NA | TRBJ2-1 | TRBV2 | TGTGCCAGCAGTGAAGGTACTAGCGGGGGACTCCGGGAGCAGTTCTTC | CASSEGTSGGLREQFF
NA | NA | TRBJ1-3 | TRBV30 | TGTGCCTGGAGTCCGTCTGGAAACACCATATATTTT | CAWSPSGNTIYF
NA | NA | TRBJ2-7 | TRBV25-1 | TGTGCCAGCAGTGAGTCAGGGTGGTCCTACGAGCAGTACTTC | CASSESGWSYEQYF
NA | NA | TRBJ1-4 | TRBV7-9 | TGTGCCAGCAGCCCGGGGGGGCTGCCTAATGAAAAACTGTTTTTT | CASSPGGLPNEKLFF
NA | NA | TRBJ1-6 | TRBV5-1 | TGCGCCAGCAGCTTTTTGAGTCGGCAGTTGAATTCACCCCTCCACTTT | CASSFLSRQLNSPLHF
NA | NA | TRBJ1-4 | TRBV7-2 | TGTGCCAGCAGCTTAAGTGGGAGGGGAGGGGATGAAAAACTGTTTTTT | CASSLSGRGGDEKLFF
TRBD2 | NA | TRBJ2-1 | TRBV7-2 | TGTGCCAGCAGCTTACACCTAGCGGGAGGTCTTGAGCAGTTCTTC | CASSLHLAGGLEQFF
NA | NA | TRBJ1-3 | TRBV7-8 | TGTGCCAGCAGCTTAATGCAGGGCGGGAGAAACACCATATATTTT | CASSLMQGGRNTIYF
NA | NA | TRBJ2-7 | TRBV6-5 | TGTGCCAGCAGTTCAGCGCGACAGCAGTACTTC | CASSSARQQYF
NA | few | TRBJ2-3 | TRBV30 | TGTGCCTGGAGTGTACGAGGGGGGGCAGATACGCAGTATTTT | CAWSVRGGADTQYF
TRBD2 | NA | TRBJ2-3 | TRBV18 | TGTGCCAGCTCACCGATGACTAGCGACACAGATACGCAGTATTTT | CASSPMTSDTDTQYF
TRBD2 | few | TRBJ2-3 | TRBV11-2 | TGTGCCAGCAGCTTATTAAGAGGAGCGGGGTCCTCCACAGATACGCAGTATTTT | CASSLLRGAGSSTDTQYF